Each of the 7 T cell receptor beta chains below was sequenced from the same sample in a study of T cell changes during pregnancy in multiple sclerosis. Measured with immunoSEQ multiplex PCR; TCRdb has only the in-frame clones, and not every one. The sample consists of 65,000 to 80,000 clones, 85% to 95% of them appearing once. Source: peripheral blood, taken in the first trimester of pregnancy. All receptors derive from a female donor with multiple sclerosis, enrolled in a pregnancy study.

This rearrangement joins TRBV7-2 to TRBJ1-3, with D possibly being TRBD1 (5 bases). The CDR3 runs 15 residues. The ends were cut back, 3 bases at V and 4 bases at J, with 13 bases in the middle. Germline loops: CDR1 SGHTA, CDR2 FQGNSA. DNA for the CDR3: TGTGCCAGCAGCTTCGGCGGGGGAACAGGAAACACCATATATTTT. Translated: CASSFGGGTGNTIYF.

This chain uses TRBV6-1 with TRBJ2-5; D is uncertain. The J call may be incorrect, as the DNA end agrees better with TRBJ2-7. Germline V gene lookup returns CDR1 MNHNS and CDR2 SASEGT. CDR3 length equals 9 residues. The CDR3 region is CARDYEQYF. The CDR3 DNA sequence: TGTGCCAGGGACTACGAGCAGTACTTC.

The chain links TRBV7-9 to TRBJ2-1, with D tentatively TRBD2 (5 bases). Per germline, CDR1 SEHNR and CDR2 FQNEAQ (reference sequence). The CDR3 spans 15 residues. Trimming shortened V by 0 bases and J by 5 bases, and 11 bases separated the two germline ends. DNA for the CDR3: TGTGCCAGCAGCTTAGCGGGAGAAACGCACAATGAGCAGTTCTTC. As protein: CASSLAGETHNEQFF.

V is TRBV4-1 and J is TRBJ2-1, with TRBD2 matching 15 bases. CDR3 length equals 15 residues. CDR1 MGHRA and CDR2 YSYEKL come from the germline V gene. V was pared by 4 bases and J by 7 bases, with 2 bases of the junction left unmatched. Here the CDR3 reads CASSLGLAGGNEQFF. The CDR3 DNA sequence: TGCGCCAGCAGCCTGGGACTAGCGGGAGGTAATGAGCAGTTCTTC.

V usage is TRBV27 and J usage is TRBJ2-6; possibly TRBD1 for D (5 bases). The germline CDR1 and CDR2 sequences are MNHEY and SMNVEV (reference sequence). Trimming took 6 bases from V and 2 from J, leaving 11 bases between them. CDR3 size: 15 residues. The CDR3 DNA sequence: TGTGCCAGCAGGAGTACAGGAACTGGGGCCAACGTCCTGACTTTC. Amino acid sequence: CASRSTGTGANVLTF.

On this clone itself: The same CDR3 arises from other DNA sequences in this sample as well. V is TRBV28 and J is TRBJ1-3; 8 bases fit TRBD1. The CDR3 has 14 residues. Germline V gene data show CDR1 as MDHEN and CDR2 as SYDVKM. Trimming at V came to 2 bases and at J to 4 bases, leaving 1 base not matched to a gene. Here the CDR3 reads CASSLQGAGNTIYF. The CDR3 DNA reads TGTGCCAGCAGTTTACAGGGGGCCGGAAACACCATATATTTT.

This clone occurred once. The chain links TRBV5-1 to TRBJ2-1, with TRBD1 matching 10 bases. V shed 4 bases, J shed 9 bases, and the junction held 10 bases outside the gene matches. The CDR3 runs to 15 residues. Germline V lookup: CDR1 SGHRS, CDR2 YFSETQ. DNA of the CDR3: TGCGCCAGCAGCCTCGGACAGGGGGTACGGGGTGAGCAGTTCTTC. Translating gives CASSLGQGVRGEQFF.